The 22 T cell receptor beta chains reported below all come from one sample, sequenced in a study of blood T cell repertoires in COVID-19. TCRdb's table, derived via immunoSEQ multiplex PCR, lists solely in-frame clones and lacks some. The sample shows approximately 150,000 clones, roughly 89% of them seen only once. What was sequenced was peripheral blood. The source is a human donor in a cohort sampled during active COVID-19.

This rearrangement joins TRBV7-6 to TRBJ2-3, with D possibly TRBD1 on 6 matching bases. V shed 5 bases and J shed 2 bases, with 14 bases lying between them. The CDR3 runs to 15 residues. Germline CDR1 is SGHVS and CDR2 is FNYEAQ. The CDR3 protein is CASSHRDTYTDTQYF. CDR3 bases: TGTGCCAGCAGCCACCGGGACACTTACACAGATACGCAGTATTTT.

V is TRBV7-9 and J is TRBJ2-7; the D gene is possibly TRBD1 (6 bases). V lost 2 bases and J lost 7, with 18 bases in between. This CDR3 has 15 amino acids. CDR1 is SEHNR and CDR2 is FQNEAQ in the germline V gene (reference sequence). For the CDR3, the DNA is TGTGCCAGCAGCTTAAACAGCAACAGGGCGCGGGAGCAGTACTTC. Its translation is CASSLNSNRAREQYF.

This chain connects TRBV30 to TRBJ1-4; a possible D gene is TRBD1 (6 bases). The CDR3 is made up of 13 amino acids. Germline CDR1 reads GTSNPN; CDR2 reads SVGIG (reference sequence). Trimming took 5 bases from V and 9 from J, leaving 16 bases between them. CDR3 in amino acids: CAWSMGGQKKLFF. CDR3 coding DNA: TGTGCCTGGTCTATGGGGGGGCAAAAAAAACTGTTTTTT.

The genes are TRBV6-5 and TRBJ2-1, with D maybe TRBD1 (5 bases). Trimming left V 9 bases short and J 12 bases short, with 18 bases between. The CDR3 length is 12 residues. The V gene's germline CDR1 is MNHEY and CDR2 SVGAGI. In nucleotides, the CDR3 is TGTGCCAGTCTGGGGCCACTTTATGGGCAGTTCTTC. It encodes CASLGPLYGQFF.

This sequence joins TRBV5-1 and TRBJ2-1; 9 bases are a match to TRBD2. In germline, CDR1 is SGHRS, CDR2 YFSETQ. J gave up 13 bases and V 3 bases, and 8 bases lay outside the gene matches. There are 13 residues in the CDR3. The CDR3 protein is CASSWDSGGNQFF. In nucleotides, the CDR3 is TGCGCCAGCAGCTGGGATAGCGGGGGCAATCAGTTCTTC.

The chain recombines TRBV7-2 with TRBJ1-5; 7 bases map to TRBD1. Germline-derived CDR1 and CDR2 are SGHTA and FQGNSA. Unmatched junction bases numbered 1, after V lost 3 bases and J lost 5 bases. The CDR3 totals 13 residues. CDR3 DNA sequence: TGTGCCAGCAGCTTTACAGGGGATCAGCCCCAGCATTTT. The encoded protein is CASSFTGDQPQHF.

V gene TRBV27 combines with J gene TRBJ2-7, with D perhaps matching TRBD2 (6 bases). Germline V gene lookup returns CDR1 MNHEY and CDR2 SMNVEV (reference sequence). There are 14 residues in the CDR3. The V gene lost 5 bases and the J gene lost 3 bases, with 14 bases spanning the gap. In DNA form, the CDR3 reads TGTGCCAGCAGTACCGGGACTCAGGACTACGAGCAGTACTTC. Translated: CASSTGTQDYEQYF.

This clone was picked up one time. The CDR3 here is CASRRTGSAQQYF. DNA of the CDR3: TGTGCCAGCAGGAGGACAGGGAGCGCGCAGCAGTACTTC. This rearrangement joins TRBV27 to TRBJ2-7; 8 bases fit TRBD1. CDR3 length equals 13 residues. Germline lookup yields CDR1 MNHEY and CDR2 SMNVEV (reference sequence). With V trimmed by 6 bases and J by 8 bases, 9 bases remained unmatched.

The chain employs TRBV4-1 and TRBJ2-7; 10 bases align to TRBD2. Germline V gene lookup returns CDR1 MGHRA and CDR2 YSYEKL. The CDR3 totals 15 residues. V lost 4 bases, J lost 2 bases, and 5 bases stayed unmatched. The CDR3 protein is CASSPGTSDAYEQYF. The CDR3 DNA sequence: TGCGCCAGCAGCCCCGGGACTAGCGACGCCTACGAGCAGTACTTC.

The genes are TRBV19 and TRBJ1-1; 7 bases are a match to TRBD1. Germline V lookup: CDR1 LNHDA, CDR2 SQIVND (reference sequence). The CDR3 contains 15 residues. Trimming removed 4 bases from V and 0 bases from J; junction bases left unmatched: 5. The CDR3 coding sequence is TGTGCCAGTAGTAAAGGGGGCAGCTTGAACACTGAAGCTTTCTTT. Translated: CASSKGGSLNTEAFF.

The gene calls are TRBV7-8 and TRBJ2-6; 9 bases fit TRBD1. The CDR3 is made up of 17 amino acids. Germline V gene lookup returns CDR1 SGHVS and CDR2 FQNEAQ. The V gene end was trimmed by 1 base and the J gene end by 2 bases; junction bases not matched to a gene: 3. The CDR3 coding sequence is TGTGCCAGCAGCTTAGTACAGGGGGCCCCTGGGGCCAACGTCCTGACTTTC. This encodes CASSLVQGAPGANVLTF.

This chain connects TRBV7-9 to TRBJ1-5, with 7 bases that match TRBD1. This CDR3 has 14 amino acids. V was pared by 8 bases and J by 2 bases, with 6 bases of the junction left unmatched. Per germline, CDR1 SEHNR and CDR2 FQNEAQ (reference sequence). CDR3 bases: TGTGCCAGCGGGCCCGGGACAGGCAATCAGCCCCAGCATTTT. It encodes CASGPGTGNQPQHF.

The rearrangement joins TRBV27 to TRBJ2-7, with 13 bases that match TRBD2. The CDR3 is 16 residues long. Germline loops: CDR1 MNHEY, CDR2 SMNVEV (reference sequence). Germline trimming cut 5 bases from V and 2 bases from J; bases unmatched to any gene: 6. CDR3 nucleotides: TGTGCCAGCAGTCCGGGGACTAGCGGGACAGCCTACGAGCAGTACTTC. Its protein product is CASSPGTSGTAYEQYF.

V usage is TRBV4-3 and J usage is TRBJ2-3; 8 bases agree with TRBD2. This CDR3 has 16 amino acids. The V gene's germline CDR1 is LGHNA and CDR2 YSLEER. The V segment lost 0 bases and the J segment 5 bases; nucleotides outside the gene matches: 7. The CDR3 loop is CASSQEGRGDLDTQYF. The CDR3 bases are TGCGCCAGCAGCCAAGAAGGGCGGGGGGATTTAGATACGCAGTATTTT.

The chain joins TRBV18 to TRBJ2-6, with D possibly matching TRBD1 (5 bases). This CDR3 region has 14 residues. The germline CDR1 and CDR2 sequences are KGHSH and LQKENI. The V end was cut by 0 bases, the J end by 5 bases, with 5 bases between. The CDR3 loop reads CASSPPGRANVLTF. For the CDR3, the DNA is TGTGCCAGCTCACCACCGGGGCGGGCCAACGTCCTGACTTTC.

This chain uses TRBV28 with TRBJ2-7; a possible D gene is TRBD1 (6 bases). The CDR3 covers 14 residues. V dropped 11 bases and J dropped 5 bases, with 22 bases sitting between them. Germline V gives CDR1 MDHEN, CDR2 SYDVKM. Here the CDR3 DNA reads TGTGCCGTCCAGGGCCAGGGGCAGTTGCACGAGCAGTACTTC. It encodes CAVQGQGQLHEQYF.

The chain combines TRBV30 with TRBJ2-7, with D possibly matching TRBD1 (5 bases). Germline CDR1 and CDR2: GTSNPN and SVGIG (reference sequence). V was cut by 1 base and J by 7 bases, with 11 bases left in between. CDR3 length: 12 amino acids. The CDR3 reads CAWSASGFEQYF. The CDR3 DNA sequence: TGTGCCTGGAGTGCCTCAGGGTTTGAGCAGTACTTC.

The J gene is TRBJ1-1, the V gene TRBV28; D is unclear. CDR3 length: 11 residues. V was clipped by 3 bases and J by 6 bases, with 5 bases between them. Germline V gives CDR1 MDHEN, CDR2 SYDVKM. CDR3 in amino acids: CASSFPSEAFF. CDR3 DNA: TGTGCCAGCAGTTTCCCCTCTGAAGCTTTCTTT.

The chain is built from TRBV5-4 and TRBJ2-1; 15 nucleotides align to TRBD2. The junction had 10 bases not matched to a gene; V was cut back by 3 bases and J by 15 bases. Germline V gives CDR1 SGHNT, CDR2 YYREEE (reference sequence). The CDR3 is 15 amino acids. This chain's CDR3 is CASSSPGLAGGGLFF. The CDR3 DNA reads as TGTGCCAGCAGCTCGCCGGGACTAGCGGGGGGTGGTCTGTTCTTC.

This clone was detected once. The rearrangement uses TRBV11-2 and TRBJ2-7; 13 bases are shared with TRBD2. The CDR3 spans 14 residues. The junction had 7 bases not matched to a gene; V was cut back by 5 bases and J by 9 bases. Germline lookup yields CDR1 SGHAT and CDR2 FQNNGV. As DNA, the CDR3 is TGTGCCAGCAGCCGCGGACTAGCGGGAGAAGCGCAGTACTTC. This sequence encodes CASSRGLAGEAQYF.

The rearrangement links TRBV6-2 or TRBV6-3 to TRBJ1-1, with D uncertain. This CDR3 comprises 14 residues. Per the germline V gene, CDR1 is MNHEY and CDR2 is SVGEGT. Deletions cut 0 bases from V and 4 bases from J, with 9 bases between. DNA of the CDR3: TGTGCCAGCAGTTACTCGTCCTCTTTCACTGAAGCTTTCTTT. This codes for CASSYSSSFTEAFF.

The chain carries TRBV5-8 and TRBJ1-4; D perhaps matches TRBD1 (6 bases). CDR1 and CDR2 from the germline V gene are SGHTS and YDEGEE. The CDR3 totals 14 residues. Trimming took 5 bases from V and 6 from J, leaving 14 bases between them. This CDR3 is CASRLQGLDEKLFF. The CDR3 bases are TGTGCCAGCAGGCTGCAGGGGTTGGATGAAAAACTGTTTTTT.